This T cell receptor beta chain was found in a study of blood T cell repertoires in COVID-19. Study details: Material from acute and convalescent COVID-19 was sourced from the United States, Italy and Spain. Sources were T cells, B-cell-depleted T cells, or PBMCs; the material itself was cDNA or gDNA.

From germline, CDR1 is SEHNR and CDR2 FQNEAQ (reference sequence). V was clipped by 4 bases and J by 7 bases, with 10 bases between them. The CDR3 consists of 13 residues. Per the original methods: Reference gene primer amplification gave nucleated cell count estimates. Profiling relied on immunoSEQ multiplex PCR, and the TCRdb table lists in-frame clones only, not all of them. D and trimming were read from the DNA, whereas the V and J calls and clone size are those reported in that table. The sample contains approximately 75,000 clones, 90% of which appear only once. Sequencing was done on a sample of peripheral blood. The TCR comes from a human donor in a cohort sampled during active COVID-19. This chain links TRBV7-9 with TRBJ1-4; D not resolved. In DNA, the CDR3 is TGTGCCAGCAGCTCGGGTCTCGTTGAAAAACTGTTTTTT. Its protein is CASSSGLVEKLFF.